This is a list of T cell receptor beta chains from one sample in a study of response to subunit inactivated influenza vaccine. TCRdb passed the RT-PCR reads through MiXCR, listing each CDR3 protein once. The data contain roughly 670,000 distinct CDR3 sequences, 14% of them singletons. Sequencing was performed on PBMCs from blood, taken 14 to 15 days before vaccination. Every receptor here comes from a man aged 50 to 60 who received an inactivated influenza vaccine. Both conserved end residues are part of each CDR3. D genes are given only for firm matches. Only part of the rows carry a size: once, few, many, or a class if the clone is expanded.

v_call	clone_size	j_call	d_call	cdr3_aa	cdr3_nt
TRBV10-2	few	TRBJ2-1	-	CASSLTMPRGEQFF	TGCGCCAGCAGCCTGACTATGCCCCGGGGAGAGCAGTTCTTC
TRBV6-5	few	TRBJ1-6	-	CASSYSTRTSSLNSPLHF	TGTGCCAGCAGTTATTCAACCAGGACGTCATCCCTTAATTCACCCCTCCACTTT
TRBV20-1	-	TRBJ2-1	TRBD2	CSARAGLAGAVYNEQFF	TGCAGTGCTAGGGCCGGACTAGCGGGAGCCGTTTACAATGAGCAGTTCTTC
TRBV7-9	-	TRBJ2-7	TRBD2	CASSLGFERGISYEQYF	TGTGCCAGCAGCTTAGGGTTCGAGCGGGGGATCTCCTACGAGCAGTACTTC
TRBV5-6	few	TRBJ2-7	TRBD2	CASSTNQLAGVFEQYF	TGTGCCAGCAGCACGAACCAACTAGCGGGAGTCTTCGAGCAGTACTTC
TRBV7-9	few	TRBJ2-3	-	CASSPTGGAGDTQYF	TGTGCCAGCAGCCCAACTGGAGGGGCAGGGGATACGCAGTATTTT
TRBV4-2	-	TRBJ1-2	TRBD1	CASSPDYGQGAAGYTF	TGTGCCAGCAGCCCAGACTATGGTCAGGGGGCAGCTGGCTACACCTTC
TRBV5-5	-	TRBJ1-6	TRBD1	CASSLTGQGASPLHF	TGTGCCAGCAGCCTAACGGGACAGGGGGCTTCACCCCTCCACTTT
TRBV4-3	-	TRBJ2-5	-	CASSQDRGWTQYF	TGCGCCAGCAGCCAAGACAGGGGCTGGACCCAGTACTTC
TRBV7-2	few	TRBJ2-7	-	CASSPKTGHEQYF	TGTGCCAGCAGCCCGAAGACAGGCCACGAGCAGTACTTC
TRBV5-6	many	TRBJ2-3	-	CASSLVSGTDTQYF	TGTGCCAGCAGCTTGGTGTCCGGCACAGATACGCAGTATTTT
TRBV7-9	-	TRBJ2-3	-	CASILGTSSKGTDTQYF	TGTGCCAGCATCTTGGGTACCTCTTCAAAGGGCACAGATACGCAGTATTTT
TRBV20-1	few	TRBJ2-1	TRBD1	CSASGQGPNNEQFF	TGCAGTGCTAGCGGACAGGGGCCTAACAATGAGCAGTTCTTC
TRBV27	-	TRBJ1-6	-	CASSPSQVHGGPLHF	TGTGCCAGCAGTCCTTCTCAAGTACACGGGGGCCCCCTCCACTTT
TRBV29-1	-	TRBJ1-1	-	CSVGRQNTEAFF	TGCAGCGTTGGGAGACAGAACACTGAAGCTTTCTTT
TRBV3-1	many	TRBJ2-2	-	CASSQQNTGELFF	TGTGCCAGCAGCCAACAGAACACCGGGGAGCTGTTTTTT
TRBV5-1	-	TRBJ2-3	-	CASRPEGISLADTQYF	TGCGCCAGCAGACCCGAGGGCATCTCACTTGCAGATACGCAGTATTTT
TRBV3-1	-	TRBJ2-7	TRBD1	CASSQVDREGYEQYF	TGTGCCAGCAGCCAAGTGGACAGGGAAGGTTACGAGCAGTACTTC
TRBV27	few	TRBJ2-5	-	CASSHQYSETQYF	TGTGCCAGCAGTCACCAATATTCGGAGACCCAGTACTTC
TRBV7-2	many	TRBJ2-7	TRBD1	CASTLYRDRGYEQYF	TGTGCCAGCACCTTATACCGGGACAGGGGCTACGAGCAGTACTTC
TRBV12-3/TRBV12-4	-	TRBJ2-1	-	CASRKGSYNEQFF	TGTGCCAGCAGAAAGGGTTCCTACAATGAGCAGTTCTTC
TRBV7-2	-	TRBJ2-5	TRBD2	CASSPRVGSGGPGTQYF	TGTGCCAGCAGCCCCCGAGTGGGGAGCGGGGGGCCTGGGACCCAGTACTTC
TRBV5-1	many	TRBJ2-1	-	CASSLLASNEQFF	TGCGCCAGCAGCTTATTAGCATCCAATGAGCAGTTCTTC
TRBV12-3/TRBV12-4	many	TRBJ2-3	-	CASSPRERILTDTQYF	TGTGCCAGCAGTCCGCGTGAGCGGATTCTCACAGATACGCAGTATTTT
TRBV13	many	TRBJ2-3	TRBD2	CASSLEREDSTDTQYF	TGTGCCAGCAGCTTAGAGCGGGAGGACAGCACAGATACGCAGTATTTT
TRBV29-1	many	TRBJ1-1	-	CSVQGADTEAFF	TGCAGCGTTCAGGGCGCAGACACTGAAGCTTTCTTT
TRBV6-2/TRBV6-3	few	TRBJ2-7	-	CASRPDNKYEQYF	TGTGCCAGCAGGCCGGACAACAAATACGAGCAGTACTTC
TRBV5-1	few	TRBJ2-3	-	CASRGLLPTDTQYF	TGCGCCAGCCGTGGACTACTCCCCACAGATACGCAGTATTTT
TRBV12-3/TRBV12-4	-	TRBJ2-2	TRBD1	CASSDRGLTGELFF	TGTGCCAGCAGTGACAGGGGGCTAACCGGGGAGCTGTTTTTT
TRBV5-1	few	TRBJ2-7	TRBD1	CASSFGTGSHEQYF	TGCGCCAGCAGCTTCGGGACAGGGAGCCACGAGCAGTACTTC
TRBV6-2/TRBV6-3	few	TRBJ2-7	TRBD2	CASRLSGRAHEQYF	TGTGCCAGCAGACTTAGCGGGAGGGCCCACGAGCAGTACTTC
TRBV27	-	TRBJ2-7	TRBD2	CASSLDGGRAEQYF	TGTGCCAGCAGTTTGGACGGCGGGAGGGCCGAGCAGTACTTC
TRBV29-1	-	TRBJ1-6	TRBD1	CSVEGQGCSPLHF	TGCAGCGTTGAAGGACAGGGCTGTTCACCCCTCCACTTT
TRBV11-3	few	TRBJ2-5	-	CASSLGGVGAGETQYF	TGTGCCAGCAGCTTAGGAGGAGTGGGGGCCGGGGAGACCCAGTACTTC
TRBV4-2	-	TRBJ2-1	-	CASSQDVSKIYNEQFF	TGTGCCAGCAGCCAAGATGTCTCCAAAATTTACAATGAGCAGTTCTTC
TRBV11-1	many	TRBJ2-2	TRBD2	CASSLPPRLAGLTGELFF	TGTGCCAGCAGCTTACCTCCCAGACTAGCGGGACTCACCGGGGAGCTGTTTTTT
TRBV3-1	-	TRBJ1-1	-	CASSQGVGYTEAFF	TGTGCCAGCAGCCAAGGTGTAGGGTACACTGAAGCTTTCTTT
TRBV29-1	few	TRBJ2-1	-	CSGSSSNEQFF	TGCAGCGGTAGTAGTAGCAATGAGCAGTTCTTC
TRBV7-2	-	TRBJ2-1	TRBD2	CASRLAGVWYNEQFF	TGTGCCAGCAGATTAGCGGGGGTCTGGTACAATGAGCAGTTCTTC
TRBV7-2	-	TRBJ1-1	-	CASSPGFMNTEAFF	TGTGCCAGCAGCCCCGGATTCATGAACACTGAAGCTTTCTTT
TRBV10-3	many	TRBJ1-5	TRBD1	CAIGQGDNQPQHF	TGTGCCATTGGACAGGGGGACAATCAGCCCCAGCATTTT
TRBV5-1	many	TRBJ2-1	-	CASSPGSPSSYNEQFF	TGCGCCAGCAGCCCGGGATCCCCCAGCTCCTACAATGAGCAGTTCTTC
TRBV6-2/TRBV6-3	-	TRBJ1-3	-	CASSYWIYRAGNTIYF	TGTGCCAGCAGTTACTGGATTTACAGAGCTGGAAACACCATATATTTT
TRBV7-7	-	TRBJ2-5	TRBD2	CASSESNLAGQETQYF	TGTGCTAGCAGCGAATCCAACCTAGCGGGACAAGAGACCCAGTACTTC